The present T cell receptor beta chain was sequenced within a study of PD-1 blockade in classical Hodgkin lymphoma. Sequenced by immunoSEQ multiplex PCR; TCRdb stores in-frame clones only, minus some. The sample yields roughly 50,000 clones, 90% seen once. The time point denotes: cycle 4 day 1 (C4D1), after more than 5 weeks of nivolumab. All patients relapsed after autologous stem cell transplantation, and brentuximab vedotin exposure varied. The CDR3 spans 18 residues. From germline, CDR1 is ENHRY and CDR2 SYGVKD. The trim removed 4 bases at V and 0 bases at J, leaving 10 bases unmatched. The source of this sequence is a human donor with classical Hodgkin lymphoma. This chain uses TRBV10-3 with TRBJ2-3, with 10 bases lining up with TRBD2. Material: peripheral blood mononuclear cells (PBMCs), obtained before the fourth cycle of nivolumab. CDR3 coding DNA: TGTGCCATCAGTGGAGGGGCTAGCGGGAGACGTAGCACAGATACGCAGTATTTT. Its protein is CAISGGASGRRSTDTQYF.